This T cell receptor beta chain is from a study of T cell responses to AZD1222 COVID-19 vaccine. Germline assignment: CDR1 SGHDN and CDR2 FVKESK. The germline V and J ends were trimmed by 0 bases and 12 bases, with 15 bases remaining between them. The CDR3 is made up of 14 amino acids. Generated by immunoSEQ multiplex PCR, the TCRdb table keeps only in-frame clones and is missing some. The sample lists 150,000 or so clones, about 91% occurring once. Sample: peripheral blood, taken on day 0 of AZD1222 vaccination. This TCR was sampled from an adult in good health. J is TRBJ2-1 and V is TRBV14; no reliable D call. The CDR3 reads CASSQDLGGRSQFF. DNA for the CDR3: TGTGCCAGCAGCCAAGATCTGGGCGGCAGGTCGCAGTTCTTC.